These 3 T cell receptor beta chains were sequenced from one sample in a study of blood T cell repertoires in COVID-19. Some clones are missing from TCRdb's copy, which holds only in-frame ones; the method was immunoSEQ multiplex PCR. This table holds 200,000 to 250,000 clones, around three quarters found once. Sequenced material: peripheral blood. These receptor sequences come from a woman in her seventies with acute or convalescent COVID-19.

The chain recombines TRBV27 with TRBJ2-1, with TRBD2 matching over 7 bases. There are 16 residues in the CDR3. Germline-derived CDR1 and CDR2 are MNHEY and SMNVEV (reference sequence). V lost 6 bases, J lost 9 bases, and 17 bases stayed unmatched. CDR3 loop: CASSPPRERGNGEQFF. DNA of the CDR3: TGTGCCAGCAGCCCCCCCCGGGAGCGGGGCAATGGTGAGCAGTTCTTC.

Here the CDR3 reads CASSQNRVLDEKLFF. The CDR3 region has the DNA TGCGCCAGCAGCCAAAACAGGGTCCTGGATGAAAAACTGTTTTTT. The rearrangement links TRBV5-1 to TRBJ1-4, with D possibly TRBD1 on 6 matching bases. The length of the CDR3 is 15 residues. Trimming took off 4 bases at V and 6 bases at J, with 16 bases between the two ends. Per the germline V gene, CDR1 is SGHRS and CDR2 is YFSETQ.

J is TRBJ2-2 and V is TRBV6-2 or TRBV6-3, with D possibly matching TRBD2 (6 bases). Germline CDR1 MNHEY, CDR2 SVGEGT. CDR3 size: 16 residues. V shed 1 base and J shed 1 base, with 10 bases lying between them. In nucleotides, the CDR3 is TGTGCCAGCAGTTACTGGAGGGGCCTGAACACCGGGGAGCTGTTTTTT. Protein: CASSYWRGLNTGELFF.